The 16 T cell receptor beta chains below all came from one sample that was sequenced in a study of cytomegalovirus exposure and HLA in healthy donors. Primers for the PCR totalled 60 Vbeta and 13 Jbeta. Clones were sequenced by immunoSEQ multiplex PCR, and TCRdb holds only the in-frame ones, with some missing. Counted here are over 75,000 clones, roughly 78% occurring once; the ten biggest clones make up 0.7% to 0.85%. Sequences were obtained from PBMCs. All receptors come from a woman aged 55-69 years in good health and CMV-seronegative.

The CDR3 DNA reads TGTGCCACCGCGGGAGGGATTAATGAAAAACTGTTTTTT. Protein sequence: CATAGGINEKLFF. The chain employs TRBV12-5 and TRBJ1-4; D remains unclear. The CDR3 has 13 residues. Germline V gene lookup returns CDR1 LGHNT and CDR2 FRNRAP.

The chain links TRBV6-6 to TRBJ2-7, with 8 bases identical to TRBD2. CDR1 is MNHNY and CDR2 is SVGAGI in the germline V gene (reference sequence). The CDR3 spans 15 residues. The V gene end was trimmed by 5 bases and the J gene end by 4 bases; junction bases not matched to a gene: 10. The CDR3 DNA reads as TGTGCCAGCAGTGACCCCGGCGGGAGGACTTACGAGCAGTACTTC. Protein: CASSDPGGRTYEQYF.

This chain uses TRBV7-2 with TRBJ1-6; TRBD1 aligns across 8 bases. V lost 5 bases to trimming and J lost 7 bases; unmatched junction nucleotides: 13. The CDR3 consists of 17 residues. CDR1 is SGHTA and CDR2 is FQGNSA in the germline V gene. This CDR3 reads CASSPGPPGQANSPLHF. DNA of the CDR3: TGTGCCAGCAGCCCGGGGCCTCCGGGACAGGCGAATTCACCCCTCCACTTT.

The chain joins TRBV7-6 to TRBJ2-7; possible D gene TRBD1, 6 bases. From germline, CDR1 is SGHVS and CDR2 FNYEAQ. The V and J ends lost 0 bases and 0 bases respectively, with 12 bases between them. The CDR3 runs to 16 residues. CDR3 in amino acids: CASSLASDRSSYEQYF. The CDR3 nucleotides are TGTGCCAGCAGCTTAGCGAGTGACAGGAGCTCCTACGAGCAGTACTTC.

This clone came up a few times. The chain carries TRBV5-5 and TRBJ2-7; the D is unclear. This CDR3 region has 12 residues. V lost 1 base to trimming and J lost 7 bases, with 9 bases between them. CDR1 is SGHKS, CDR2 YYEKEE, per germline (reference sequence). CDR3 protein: CASSLNRYEQYF. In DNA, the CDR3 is TGTGCCAGCAGCTTGAATCGCTATGAGCAGTACTTC.

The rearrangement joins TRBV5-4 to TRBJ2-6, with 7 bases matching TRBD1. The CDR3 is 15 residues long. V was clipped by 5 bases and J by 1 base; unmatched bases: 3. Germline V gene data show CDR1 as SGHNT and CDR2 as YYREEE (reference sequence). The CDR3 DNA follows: TGTGCCAGCAGGGGGACAGCTTCTGGGGCCAACGTCCTGACTTTC. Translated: CASRGTASGANVLTF.

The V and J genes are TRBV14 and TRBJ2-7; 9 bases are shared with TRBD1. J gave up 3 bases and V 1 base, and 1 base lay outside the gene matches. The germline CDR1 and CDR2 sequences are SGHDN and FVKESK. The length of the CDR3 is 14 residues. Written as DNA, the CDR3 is TGTGCCAGCAGCCAAGGACAGGGGGGCTACGAGCAGTACTTC. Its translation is CASSQGQGGYEQYF.

CDR3 loop: CASKRGLMDDIQYF. CDR3 in DNA: TGTGCCAGCAAGAGGGGACTAATGGATGACATTCAGTACTTC. The rearrangement links TRBV6-5 to TRBJ2-4, with TRBD2 identical over 7 bases. This CDR3 is 14 amino acids long. Trimming cost V 7 bases and J 8 bases; bases outside gene matches: 11. The germline gives CDR1 MNHEY, CDR2 SVGAGI.

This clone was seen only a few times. The CDR3 DNA sequence: TGTGCCAGCAGATCTGGACAGGGGAGGTCTGGCTATGGCTACACCTTC. Translating gives CASRSGQGRSGYGYTF. V is TRBV5-5 and J is TRBJ1-2; TRBD1 aligns across 9 bases. The germline V gene encodes CDR1 SGHKS and CDR2 YYEKEE (reference sequence). The CDR3 loop spans 16 amino acids. V lost 5 bases to trimming and J lost 4 bases; unmatched junction nucleotides: 12.

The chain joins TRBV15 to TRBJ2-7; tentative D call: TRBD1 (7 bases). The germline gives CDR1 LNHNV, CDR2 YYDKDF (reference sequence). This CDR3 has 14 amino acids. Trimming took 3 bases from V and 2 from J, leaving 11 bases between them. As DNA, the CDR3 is TGTGCCACCAGCAGCGGCAGGGGGGCCTACGAGCAGTACTTC. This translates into CATSSGRGAYEQYF.

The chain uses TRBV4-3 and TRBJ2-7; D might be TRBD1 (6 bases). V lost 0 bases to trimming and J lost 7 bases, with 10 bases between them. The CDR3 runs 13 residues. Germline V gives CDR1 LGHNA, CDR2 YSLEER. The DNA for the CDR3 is TGCGCCAGCAGCCAAGATAGGGGGTTTGAGCAGTACTTC. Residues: CASSQDRGFEQYF.

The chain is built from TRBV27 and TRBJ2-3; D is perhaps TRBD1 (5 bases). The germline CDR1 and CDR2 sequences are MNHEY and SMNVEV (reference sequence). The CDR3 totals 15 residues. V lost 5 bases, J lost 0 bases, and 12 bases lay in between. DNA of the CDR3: TGTGCCAGCAGTCCGCTGGACACTAGCACAGATACGCAGTATTTT. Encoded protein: CASSPLDTSTDTQYF.

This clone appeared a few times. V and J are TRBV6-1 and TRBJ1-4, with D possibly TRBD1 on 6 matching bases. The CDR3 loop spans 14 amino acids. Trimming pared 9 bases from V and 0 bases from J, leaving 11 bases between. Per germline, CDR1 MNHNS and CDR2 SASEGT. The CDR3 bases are TGTGCCAGTGTACAGGGCTCAACTAATGAAAAACTGTTTTTT. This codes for CASVQGSTNEKLFF.

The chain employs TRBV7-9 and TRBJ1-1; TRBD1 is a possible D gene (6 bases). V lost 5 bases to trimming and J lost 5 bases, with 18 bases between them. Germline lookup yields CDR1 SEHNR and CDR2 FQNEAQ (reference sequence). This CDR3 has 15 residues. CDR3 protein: CASSPSGESGTEAFF. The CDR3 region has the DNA TGTGCCAGCAGCCCTTCAGGGGAAAGTGGGACTGAAGCTTTCTTT. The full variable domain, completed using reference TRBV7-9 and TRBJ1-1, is DTGVSQNPRHKITKRGQNVTFRCDPISEHNRLYWYRQTLGQGPEFLTYFQNEAQLEKSRLLSDRFSAERPKGSFSTLEIQRTEQGDSAMYLCASSPSGESGTEAFFGQGTRLTVV.

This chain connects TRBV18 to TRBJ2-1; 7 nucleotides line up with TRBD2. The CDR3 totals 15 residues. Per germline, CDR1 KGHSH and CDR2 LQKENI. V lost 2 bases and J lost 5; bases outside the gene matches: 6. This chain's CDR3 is CASSPSSGDHNEQFF. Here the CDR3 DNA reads TGTGCCAGCTCACCATCCAGCGGGGACCACAATGAGCAGTTCTTC.

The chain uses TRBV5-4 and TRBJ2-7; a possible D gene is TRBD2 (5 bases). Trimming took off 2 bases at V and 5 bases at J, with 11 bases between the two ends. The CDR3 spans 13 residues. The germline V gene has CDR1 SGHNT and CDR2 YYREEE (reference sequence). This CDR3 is CASSFNVRDEQYF. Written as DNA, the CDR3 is TGTGCCAGCAGCTTTAACGTGAGGGACGAGCAGTACTTC.